This T cell receptor (beta chain) was identified during a study (dated by TCRdb to the mid-2010s). Background for the entire study: The study tested whether tumor-infiltrating Tregs in breast cancer are recruited from blood Tregs or converted in situ from other CD4+ T cell subsets.

Overall study results and their limits: The validation in the larger cohort was limited to a single TCR beta V-J rearrangement instead of whole repertoires. In terms of TCR gene usage, tumor memory CD4+ T cells clustered together with blood and lymph node memory CD4+ cells, as well as with lymph node naive CD4+ cells. Tumor-infiltrating Treg TCR alpha and beta sequences overlapped most with tumor naive CD4+ T cells, then with blood naive CD4+ T cells.

Amplification of full-length TCR variable regions was done by 5' RACE PCR using constant-region reverse primers, and this step was followed by semi-nested PCR with Nested Universal Primer A. Using the ReliaPrep RNA Cell Miniprep System, total RNA was extracted, and the SMARTer RACE 5'/3' Kit was then used to reverse transcribe the RNA into 5'RACE-ready cDNA. An Illumina MiSeq was used to sequence the full-length TCR alpha and beta libraries, which had been barcoded with multiplex adaptors. The original pipeline was this. Sequencing data were pooled across the five patients for each of nine subset-tissue groups and compared by unsupervised clustering of TCR gene usage. The Morisita-Horn index, with shared sequences weighted by their contribution to each repertoire, was used to calculate repertoire similarity. TCRdb reran the public reads through fastp at Q25 and MiXCR, keeping productive beta chains. One record per CDR3 amino acid sequence lists the most common genes and DNA. TCRdb, not the authors, supplied the V and J calls. This sample is represented by roughly 10,000 distinct CDR3 sequences; about 14% of them were singletons. Together, the top ten hold 2.5% to 3.5% of the sample.

CD4+CD25+CD127-/low cells were isolated as Tregs. Tregs, naive and memory CD4+ T cells from tumor, blood and ipsilateral draining lymph nodes of about five breast cancer patients underwent full-length TCR alpha and beta sequencing. Ficoll density gradient centrifugation was used to isolate mononuclear cells from either lymph nodes or 45 to 50 ml of peripheral blood. A purity exceeding 90% was confirmed by FACS for the sorted cell populations. At the junction V is shortened by 0 bases and J by 3 bases, with 9 bases in between. The CDR3 goes from the cysteine to the phenylalanine over 15 residues. The DNA shown is the 45-base CDR3, in frame from base 1. From the germline V gene, CDR1 is SGHTA and CDR2 is FQGNSA. Relative to its sample, this clonotype is medium-sized (0.01 to 0.1%). No cognate antigen has been identified for it. It has no much larger one-base neighbor in the sample; base qualities were not kept.

The V and J genes are TRBV7-2 and TRBJ2-1; the D gene identity is not certain. This TCR was recovered from a female donor with breast cancer. Sequencing was carried out using Tregs sorted from blood. In nucleotides, the sequence is TGTGCCAGCAGCTTAGCCGGGTTGGACTACAATGAGCAGTTCTTC. This translates into CASSLAGLDYNEQFF.